Presented here are 20 T cell receptor beta chains from one specimen sequenced in a study of blood T cell repertoires in COVID-19. TCRdb's table, derived via immunoSEQ multiplex PCR, lists solely in-frame clones and lacks some. The table records more than 90,000 clones, approximately 92% of them present only once. Sequenced sample: peripheral blood. These receptors came from a man in his forties or fifties with active COVID-19.

The rearrangement links TRBV2 to TRBJ2-1, with TRBD2 matching 9 bases. Germline V gene sequence: CDR1 SNHLY, CDR2 FYNNEI. This CDR3 region has 16 residues. V was pared by 6 bases and J by 4 bases, with 10 bases of the junction left unmatched. The CDR3 region has the DNA TGTGCCAGCAGCCCCGCAAGTAGCGGGGGATACAATGAGCAGTTCTTC. Protein product: CASSPASSGGYNEQFF.

The gene calls are TRBV10-3 and TRBJ2-7, with a possible D match to TRBD1 (5 bases). Germline V gives CDR1 ENHRY, CDR2 SYGVKD. The CDR3 spans 14 residues. Trimming stripped 0 bases from V and 5 bases from J, with 11 bases between. CDR3 DNA sequence: TGTGCCATCAGTGAGTCCCGGCAGGGCCACGAGCAGTACTTC. Its protein product is CAISESRQGHEQYF.

The gene calls are TRBV11-2 and TRBJ1-3, with D perhaps matching TRBD1 (6 bases). From germline, CDR1 is SGHAT and CDR2 FQNNGV. V lost 3 bases, J lost 0 bases, and 9 bases lay in between. This CDR3 comprises 15 residues. The CDR3, as DNA: TGTGCCAGCAGCTTGGGGGCCCTCTCTGGAAACACCATATATTTT. This codes for CASSLGALSGNTIYF.

In nucleotides, the CDR3 is TGCAGTGCTAGTAACCAGGGAAGGACTGAAGCTTTCTTT. This encodes CSASNQGRTEAFF. The chain couples TRBV20-1 to TRBJ1-1, with D tentatively TRBD1 (5 bases). This CDR3 region has 13 residues. V shed 3 bases and J shed 5 bases, with 13 bases lying between them. Germline loops: CDR1 DFQATT, CDR2 SNEGSKA (reference sequence).

This rearrangement joins TRBV18 to TRBJ1-2; 9 positions agree with TRBD1. Germline lookup yields CDR1 KGHSH and CDR2 LQKENI. V was pared by 0 bases and J by 4 bases, with 6 bases of the junction left unmatched. This CDR3 is 16 amino acids long. The CDR3: CASSPPTDRGVYGYTF. The CDR3 DNA is TGTGCCAGCTCACCACCAACGGACAGGGGAGTCTATGGCTACACCTTC.

The V gene is TRBV9, the J gene TRBJ2-1, with 11 bases matching TRBD2. Germline V CDR1 and CDR2: SGDLS, YYNGEE. The CDR3 consists of 16 residues. Trimming removed 4 bases from V and 4 bases from J; junction bases left unmatched: 7. Here the CDR3 reads CASSPRLAGKYNEQFF. The DNA for the CDR3 is TGTGCCAGCAGCCCTAGACTAGCGGGAAAGTACAATGAGCAGTTCTTC.

This sequence joins TRBV5-1 and TRBJ2-1, with 8 bases that match TRBD2. The CDR3 is made up of 16 amino acids. Unmatched junction bases numbered 12, after V lost 3 bases and J lost 7 bases. CDR1 SGHRS and CDR2 YFSETQ come from the germline V gene. The CDR3, as DNA: TGCGCCAGCAGCTCACTTCGAGCGGGCGGGGGGAATGAGCAGTTCTTC. It codes for CASSSLRAGGGNEQFF.

In its sample, this clone was seen once. This chain joins TRBV29-1 and TRBJ2-1; 7 nucleotides match TRBD1. The CDR3 is 14 residues long. V was pared by 7 bases and J by 10 bases, with 16 bases of the junction left unmatched. CDR1 and CDR2 (germline): SQVTM, ANQGSEA. The CDR3 nucleotides are TGCAGCGCCGCGAGGGACAGCTCAAAAGGCGAGCAGTTCTTC. Residues: CSAARDSSKGEQFF.

This clone has only one observation. The V call is TRBV10-2, the J call TRBJ2-7; TRBD1 might be the D (7 bases). The CDR3 is made up of 12 amino acids. Germline assignment: CDR1 WSHSY and CDR2 SAAADI. Trimming pared 9 bases from V and 6 bases from J, leaving 15 bases between. The chain's CDR3 is CASRGTAGEQYF. The CDR3 region has the DNA TGCGCCAGTAGAGGGACAGCGGGCGAGCAGTACTTC.

The chain combines TRBV30 with TRBJ1-5; 9 bases are shared with TRBD1. The trim removed 0 bases at V and 7 bases at J, leaving 10 bases unmatched. Germline CDR1 is GTSNPN and CDR2 is SVGIG (reference sequence). The CDR3 spans 16 residues. CDR3 DNA: TGTGCCTGGAGTGTACCGGACAGGGGTAGTGGGCAGCCCCAGCATTTT. This codes for CAWSVPDRGSGQPQHF.

The V and J genes are TRBV28 and TRBJ1-5; 10 bases fit TRBD1. The CDR3 length is 15 residues. Trimming took 6 bases from V and 5 from J; bases not matched to a gene: 7. CDR1 MDHEN and CDR2 SYDVKM come from the germline V gene. CDR3 in DNA: TGTGCCAGCAGGGGTCCGGGACAGGGGCATCAGCCCCAGCATTTT. Amino acids: CASRGPGQGHQPQHF.

The chain combines TRBV5-1 with TRBJ2-5, with 12 bases matching TRBD2. V lost 5 bases to trimming and J lost 4 bases; unmatched junction nucleotides: 6. Germline V CDR1 and CDR2: SGHRS, YFSETQ. CDR3 size: 15 residues. The CDR3 sequence: CASRAELAGGETQYF. The CDR3 nucleotides read TGCGCCAGCAGAGCGGAACTAGCGGGGGGAGAGACCCAGTACTTC.

The chain is built from TRBV28 and TRBJ1-2; D is uncertain. The V end was cut by 1 base, the J end by 6 bases, with 9 bases between. The germline CDR1 and CDR2 sequences are MDHEN and SYDVKM. The CDR3 length is 13 residues. This CDR3 is CASSLSDSHGYTF. DNA for the CDR3: TGTGCCAGCAGTTTATCAGACTCCCATGGCTACACCTTC.

The genes are TRBV6-1 and TRBJ2-7; 9 nucleotides align to TRBD2. The germline V gene encodes CDR1 MNHNS and CDR2 SASEGT. This CDR3 region has 17 residues. V was clipped by 2 bases and J by 5 bases; unmatched bases: 13. CDR3 sequence reads: CASSESRLRGRADEQYF. In DNA, the CDR3 is TGTGCCAGCAGTGAATCCCGCTTGCGCGGGAGGGCGGACGAGCAGTACTTC.

V gene TRBV3-1 (or the pseudogene TRBV3-2) combines with J gene TRBJ2-7; 9 positions agree with TRBD1. From germline, CDR1 is LGHDT and CDR2 YNNKEL (reference sequence). Trimming removed 5 bases from V and 9 bases from J; junction bases left unmatched: 11. The CDR3 spans 14 residues. CDR3 coding DNA: TGTGCCAGCAGCGCACAGGGGGCCCGGGTGCGGCAGTACTTC. Translating it yields CASSAQGARVRQYF.

The rearrangement joins TRBV7-3 to TRBJ2-3; 10 nucleotides match TRBD2. Per germline, CDR1 SGHTA and CDR2 FQGTGA. The V and J ends lost 6 bases and 5 bases, in that order; junction bases with no gene match: 14. The length of the CDR3 is 17 residues. The CDR3 region is CASSLGLAGEEGDTQYF. DNA for the CDR3: TGTGCCAGCAGTTTGGGGCTAGCGGGAGAAGAGGGAGATACGCAGTATTTT. Full variable domain (missing parts from reference TRBV7-3 and TRBJ2-3): GAGVSQTPSNKVTEKGKYVELRCDPISGHTALYWYRQSLGQGPEFLIYFQGTGAADDSGLPNDRFFAVRPEGSVSTLKIQRTERGDSAVYLCASSLGLAGEEGDTQYFGPGTRLTVL.

The V gene is TRBV2, the J gene TRBJ1-3; TRBD1 matches at 8 bases. The CDR3 covers 15 residues. Germline CDR1 and CDR2: SNHLY and FYNNEI. V lost 6 bases to trimming and J lost 4 bases; unmatched junction nucleotides: 8. CDR3 loop: CASSTGGGPGNTIYF. The CDR3 nucleotides are TGTGCCAGCAGCACAGGGGGAGGGCCAGGAAACACCATATATTTT.

The chain employs TRBV28 and TRBJ2-5; weak D call: TRBD2 (6 bases). CDR3 length: 15 residues. The V gene's germline CDR1 is MDHEN and CDR2 SYDVKM. V was shortened by 10 bases and J by 2 bases, with 20 bases between the two germline ends. The CDR3 is CATDSKRRGQETQYF. CDR3 bases: TGTGCCACCGACTCGAAGCGGAGGGGACAAGAGACCCAGTACTTC.

The chain links TRBV28 to TRBJ1-5; TRBD1 agrees at 10 bases. There are 14 residues in the CDR3. V lost 6 bases, J lost 5 bases, and 4 bases stayed unmatched. The germline V gene encodes CDR1 MDHEN and CDR2 SYDVKM. CDR3 residues: CASSPDRGHQPQHF. DNA for the CDR3: TGTGCCAGCAGCCCCGACAGGGGGCATCAGCCCCAGCATTTT. The full variable domain, completed using reference TRBV28 and TRBJ1-5, is DVKVTQSSRYLVKRTGEKVFLECVQDMDHENMFWYRQDPGLGLRLIYFSYDVKMKEKGDIPEGYSVSREKKERFSLILESASTNQTSMYLCASSPDRGHQPQHFGDGTRLSIL.

This clone showed up just once. This chain joins TRBV4-1 and TRBJ2-3, with 9 bases matching TRBD2. The CDR3 loop spans 15 amino acids. Germline trimming cut 1 base from V and 4 bases from J; bases unmatched to any gene: 3. CDR1 is MGHRA, CDR2 YSYEKL, per germline. The DNA of the CDR3 is TGCGCCAGCAGCCAAGTTGCGGGAGGGTCAGATACGCAGTATTTT. Translation: CASSQVAGGSDTQYF.